These 20 T cell receptor beta chains were sequenced from one sample in a study of post-analysis software for immune sequencing data (dated by TCRdb to about 2015). Study-wide findings and limitations: Four or five TRBV segments, including TRBV5-6, TRBV5-1 and TRBV20-1, were significantly more frequent in patients than controls.

Libraries were made using PCR. The instrument given in TCRdb is Illumina HiSeq 2500. To reduce PCR and sequencing biases, unique molecular identifiers were built into the TCR beta cDNA libraries. TCRdb redid the processing of the public reads, applying fastp at Q25 and MiXCR, and retained in-frame beta chains. Entries are consolidated by CDR3 protein sequence, retaining the most common genes and DNA. Here the sample has about 540,000 distinct CDR3 sequences; around 36% occur a single time. The leading ten clones occupy less than 6% of the sample. No cognate antigen is known for these TCRs. Specimen: blood. The receptors shown here come from a girl aged 2-17 years with multiple sclerosis.

In its sample, this clonotype was seen a few times. V usage is TRBV5-1 and J usage is TRBJ2-6, with 9 nucleotides matching TRBD1. V lost 6 bases to trimming and J lost 2 bases; unmatched junction nucleotides: 12. The CDR3 totals 18 residues. Germline CDR1 and CDR2: SGHRS and YFSETQ. CDR3 loop: CASKELDRGKAGANVLTF. In nucleotides, the CDR3 is TGCGCCAGCAAGGAACTGGACAGGGGAAAAGCTGGGGCCAACGTCCTGACTTTC.

In its sample, this clonotype ranks as medium-sized. This rearrangement joins TRBV13 to TRBJ2-7; TRBD1 matches at 12 bases. The trim removed 5 bases at V and 6 bases at J, leaving 14 bases unmatched. Germline V gene data show CDR1 as PRHDT and CDR2 as FYEKMQ (reference sequence). There are 17 residues in the CDR3. CDR3 loop: CASSPLQAGTGGAEQYF. The CDR3 DNA is TGTGCCAGCAGCCCACTACAAGCGGGGACAGGGGGCGCCGAGCAGTACTTC.

The genes are TRBV29-1 and TRBJ1-1; tentatively, D is TRBD1 (6 bases). The CDR3 covers 13 residues. Germline CDR1 SQVTM, CDR2 ANQGSEA. Trimming cost V 7 bases and J 8 bases, with 20 bases left between them. The CDR3 protein is CSAQGISVAEAFF. The CDR3 DNA is TGCAGCGCCCAGGGGATTTCGGTAGCCGAAGCTTTCTTT.

The rearrangement joins TRBV2 to TRBJ2-6; TRBD2 might be the D (6 bases). CDR1 and CDR2 (germline): SNHLY, FYNNEI. V shed 6 bases and J shed 1 base, with 10 bases lying between them. There are 15 residues in the CDR3. The CDR3 nucleotides read TGTGCCAGCAGGGAGGGGACGTCTGGGGCCAACGTCCTGACTTTC. Translated, it gives CASREGTSGANVLTF.

Only a few counts were recorded for this clonotype. The gene calls are TRBV5-1 and TRBJ2-3; D is perhaps TRBD1 (5 bases). The CDR3 runs to 15 residues. CDR1 and CDR2 (germline): SGHRS, YFSETQ. Trimming shortened V by 0 bases and J by 2 bases, and 10 bases separated the two germline ends. The CDR3 protein is CASSLDGRDTDTQYF. The CDR3 nucleotides read TGCGCCAGCAGCTTGGATGGCAGGGACACAGATACGCAGTATTTT.

This chain connects TRBV7-6 to TRBJ2-5, with 9 positions matching TRBD2. The germline CDR1 and CDR2 sequences are SGHVS and FNYEAQ. J gave up 5 bases and V 1 base, and 5 bases lay outside the gene matches. This CDR3 region has 15 residues. CDR3 amino acids: CASSLGAGGVETQYF. The CDR3 DNA reads as TGTGCCAGCAGCTTAGGAGCGGGGGGAGTGGAGACCCAGTACTTC. Looking up the rest from reference TRBV7-6 and TRBJ2-5 gives the full variable domain: GAGVSQSPRYKVTKRGQDVALRCDPISGHVSLYWYRQALGQGPEFLTYFNYEAQQDKSGLPNDRFSAERPEGSISTLTIQRTEQRDSAMYRCASSLGAGGVETQYFGPGTRLLVL.

The CDR3 region is CSATGGELAKNIQYF. CDR3 in DNA: TGCAGTGCCACCGGGGGAGAACTAGCCAAAAACATTCAGTACTTC. The rearrangement joins TRBV20-1 to TRBJ2-4; D is possibly TRBD2 (6 bases). Trimming removed 6 bases from V and 0 bases from J, with 15 bases in between. The CDR3 has 15 residues. Germline lookup yields CDR1 DFQATT and CDR2 SNEGSKA (reference sequence).

The V gene is TRBV12-3 or TRBV12-4, the J gene TRBJ1-2, with D perhaps matching TRBD1 (5 bases). V lost 1 base to trimming and J lost 8 bases, with 8 bases between them. There are 12 residues in the CDR3. CDR3 protein: CASSLGTLGYTF. In DNA form, the CDR3 reads TGTGCCAGCAGTTTAGGGACATTAGGCTACACCTTC.

The chain employs TRBV3-1 and TRBJ2-1; TRBD1 aligns across 10 bases. The trim removed 5 bases at V and 0 bases at J, leaving 1 base unmatched. Germline-derived CDR1 and CDR2 are LGHDT and YNNKEL (reference sequence). The CDR3 has 15 residues. The CDR3 DNA follows: TGTGCCAGCAGCTGGGACAGGGGCTCCTACAATGAGCAGTTCTTC. This sequence encodes CASSWDRGSYNEQFF.

Only a few counts were recorded for this clonotype. This chain uses TRBV7-2 with TRBJ2-3; no definite D call. The V end was cut by 1 base, the J end by 0 bases, with 11 bases between. In germline, CDR1 is SGHTA, CDR2 FQGNSA. The CDR3 is 16 amino acids. In DNA form, the CDR3 reads TGTGCCAGCAGCTTAGTTGCCGGCCCTAGCACAGATACGCAGTATTTT. Encoded protein: CASSLVAGPSTDTQYF.

This rearrangement joins TRBV25-1 to TRBJ2-1; TRBD1 might be the D (6 bases). Germline CDR1 reads MGHDK; CDR2 reads SYGVNS. The CDR3 runs 14 residues. Trimming pared 8 bases from V and 0 bases from J, leaving 11 bases between. CDR3 in DNA: TGTGCCAGCCAGGGGCAGAGCTCCTACAATGAGCAGTTCTTC. This codes for CASQGQSSYNEQFF.

The V gene is TRBV9, the J gene TRBJ2-5; 9 bases align to TRBD2. CDR1 and CDR2 (germline): SGDLS, YYNGEE. The junction had 18 bases not matched to a gene; V was cut back by 4 bases and J by 11 bases. The CDR3 consists of 16 residues. The DNA for the CDR3 is TGTGCCAGCAGCTCAAGGGGGGGACTAGCTATAAATGAGCAGTACTTC. Encoded protein: CASSSRGGLAINEQYF.

This clonotype has more than one count but fewer than ten. The J gene is TRBJ2-5, the V gene TRBV20-1; 7 bases line up with TRBD2. Trimming took 3 bases from V and 3 from J; bases not matched to a gene: 1. Per germline, CDR1 DFQATT and CDR2 SNEGSKA (reference sequence). The CDR3 covers 12 residues. The DNA of the CDR3 is TGCAGTGCTAGTCGGGGGGAAGAGACCCAGTACTTC. It is translated as CSASRGEETQYF.

The chain combines TRBV14 with TRBJ1-2, with D tentatively TRBD1 (5 bases). The V gene's germline CDR1 is SGHDN and CDR2 FVKESK. This CDR3 region has 16 residues. The V gene lost 0 bases and the J gene lost 4 bases, with 15 bases spanning the gap. The CDR3 region is CASSQEDRGTLYGYTF. In DNA, the CDR3 is TGTGCCAGCAGCCAAGAAGATAGGGGTACCCTCTATGGCTACACCTTC.

This chain links TRBV7-9 with TRBJ2-3; TRBD2 agrees at 8 bases. CDR1 SEHNR and CDR2 FQNEAQ come from the germline V gene (reference sequence). V shed 3 bases and J 2 bases; nucleotides not matched to a gene: 4. This CDR3 has 15 residues. The CDR3 DNA reads as TGTGCCAGCAGCTTCGAGCGGGGGCCCACAGATACGCAGTATTTT. It encodes CASSFERGPTDTQYF.

This clonotype came up once. The V call is TRBV20-1, the J call TRBJ2-3; D may be TRBD2 (6 bases). The CDR3 length is 13 residues. Germline V CDR1 and CDR2: DFQATT, SNEGSKA (reference sequence). Trimming stripped 3 bases from V and 4 bases from J, with 11 bases between. In nucleotides, the CDR3 is TGCAGTGCTAGGAAGTGGGGGGCAGATACGCAGTATTTT. Translating gives CSARKWGADTQYF.

The chain links TRBV6-2 or TRBV6-3 to TRBJ1-1; D uncertain. The V end lost 7 bases, the J end lost 0 bases, and 18 bases lay between the germline ends. This CDR3 has 16 amino acids. Looked up from germline, CDR1 is MNHEY and CDR2 is SVGEGT. The CDR3 reads CASNPSVGGMNTEAFF. CDR3 nucleotides: TGTGCCAGCAACCCCAGTGTGGGTGGGATGAACACTGAAGCTTTCTTT.

The chain has TRBV10-3 and TRBJ2-7, with D perhaps TRBD1 or TRBD2 (5 bases each). V was cut by 3 bases and J by 5 bases, with 11 bases left in between. This CDR3 is 13 amino acids long. CDR1 and CDR2 (germline): ENHRY, SYGVKD. This CDR3 is CAISDIRGHEQYF. The CDR3 coding sequence is TGTGCCATCAGTGATATACGGGGCCACGAGCAGTACTTC.

The V gene is TRBV10-3, the J gene TRBJ2-1; D ambiguous. Trimming pared 4 bases from V and 6 bases from J, leaving 4 bases between. This CDR3 is 11 amino acids long. In germline, CDR1 is ENHRY, CDR2 SYGVKD. The CDR3 here is CAISASNEQFF. CDR3 in DNA: TGTGCCATCAGTGCTTCCAATGAGCAGTTCTTC.

The rearrangement links TRBV18 to TRBJ2-5; D is possibly TRBD2 (6 bases). Trimming left V 3 bases short and J 9 bases short, with 14 bases between. Germline values: CDR1 KGHSH, CDR2 LQKENI. The CDR3 length is 13 residues. The CDR3 nucleotides are TGTGCCAGCTCACCCTGGGCGGGGCTCGCCCAGTACTTC. It encodes CASSPWAGLAQYF.